These T cell receptor beta chains were read from a single sample in a study of blood T cell repertoires in COVID-19. Sequencing used immunoSEQ multiplex PCR; TCRdb keeps in-frame clones, though not all of them. The sample carries about 370,000 clones, under 90% recorded once. The sequencing input was PBMCs or T cells enriched from blood (not recorded which). All receptors derive from a woman in her 30s who had recovered from COVID-19. Both conserved end residues are part of each CDR3. Fields, in order: CDR3 DNA, CDR3 protein, V gene, J gene, clone size, D gene. D genes are given only for firm matches. Some rows have no size entry. The others give once, few or many, or a class for an expanded clone.

DNA: TGTGCCTCCCGGGACAGGGGGGACGAGCAGTACTTC
CDR3: CASRDRGDEQYF
V: TRBV10-3
J: TRBJ2-7
size: once
D: TRBD1

DNA: TGTGCCAGCAGCGAGACCACCCTTGCGGGCTTATATAATTCACCCCTCCACTTT
CDR3: CASSETTLAGLYNSPLHF
V: TRBV27
J: TRBJ1-6
size: -
D: -

DNA: TGTGCCAGCAGCAGGGGGAACGGGAAAGCTTTCTTT
CDR3: CASSRGNGKAFF
V: TRBV6-5
J: TRBJ1-1
size: -
D: TRBD1

DNA: TGTGCCACCAGTGTCGGACTAGAGGAATACAATGAGCAGTTCTTC
CDR3: CATSVGLEEYNEQFF
V: TRBV24-1
J: TRBJ2-1
size: -
D: TRBD2

DNA: TGTGCCATCCGACAGGGGGAGGTTTATGGCTACACCTTC
CDR3: CAIRQGEVYGYTF
V: TRBV10-3
J: TRBJ1-2
size: -
D: TRBD1

DNA: TGTGCCAGCAGCTTAGGACAGGGGTTACCCTACGAGCAGTACTTC
CDR3: CASSLGQGLPYEQYF
V: TRBV11-3
J: TRBJ2-7
size: -
D: TRBD1

DNA: TGTGCCAGCAGCCGCCTAGCGGATAACACCGGGGAGCTGTTTTTT
CDR3: CASSRLADNTGELFF
V: TRBV7-9
J: TRBJ2-2
size: once
D: TRBD2

DNA: TGTGCCAGCAGTACCCCGGGACAGGGGGTCTACGAGCAGTACTTC
CDR3: CASSTPGQGVYEQYF
V: TRBV28
J: TRBJ2-7
size: -
D: TRBD1

DNA: TGCGCCAGCAGCTTGGTGGTAGCGGATGAGACCAATGAGCAGTTCTTC
CDR3: CASSLVVADETNEQFF
V: TRBV5-1
J: TRBJ2-1
size: -
D: -

DNA: TGTGCCAGCAGCCCTTTACAGGCCTCCTACGAGCAGTACTTC
CDR3: CASSPLQASYEQYF
V: TRBV7-6
J: TRBJ2-7
size: once
D: -

DNA: TGTGCCAGCAGTTCGACAGGGGGCTCCTGGAGCTCCTACAATGAGCAGTTCTTC
CDR3: CASSSTGGSWSSYNEQFF
V: TRBV28
J: TRBJ2-1
size: -
D: TRBD1

DNA: TGTGCCAGTAGTACGGGGGGACTGTTACAAGAGACCCAGTACTTC
CDR3: CASSTGGLLQETQYF
V: TRBV19
J: TRBJ2-5
size: -
D: TRBD2

DNA: TGTGCCAGCAGTTTACAGGGGTATGGGAGCAATCAGCCCCAGCATTTT
CDR3: CASSLQGYGSNQPQHF
V: TRBV28
J: TRBJ1-5
size: -
D: -

DNA: TGTGCCAGTAGTCAACAGGGCAGAGCAGATACGCAGTATTTT
CDR3: CASSQQGRADTQYF
V: TRBV19
J: TRBJ2-3
size: -
D: -

DNA: TGTGCCAGCACCGATGGGACAGGGGGACCCTATGGCTACACCTTC
CDR3: CASTDGTGGPYGYTF
V: TRBV2
J: TRBJ1-2
size: -
D: TRBD1

DNA: TGTGCCAGCAGCGCCGGAGGGGTTTCCTCCTACAATGAGCAGTTCTTC
CDR3: CASSAGGVSSYNEQFF
V: TRBV5-4
J: TRBJ2-1
size: -
D: -

DNA: TGTGCCAGCAGTGGAACAGGGGGAGGCTACACCTTC
CDR3: CASSGTGGGYTF
V: TRBV25-1
J: TRBJ1-2
size: once
D: TRBD1

DNA: TGTGCCAGCAGACCTATAACAGGGGGAACTAGCACAGATACGCAGTATTTT
CDR3: CASRPITGGTSTDTQYF
V: TRBV28
J: TRBJ2-3
size: -
D: TRBD1

DNA: TGTGCCTGGAGGCGGGGGGGCACTGAAGCTTTCTTT
CDR3: CAWRRGGTEAFF
V: TRBV30
J: TRBJ1-1
size: -
D: -

DNA: TGTGCCAGCAGCTGGCGAGGGACTGATTCCTACAATGAGCAGTTCTTC
CDR3: CASSWRGTDSYNEQFF
V: TRBV11-2
J: TRBJ2-1
size: -
D: -

DNA: TGTGCCAGCAGCTTCCGGGACAGGGCTGGCAATCAGCCCCAGCATTTT
CDR3: CASSFRDRAGNQPQHF
V: TRBV7-2
J: TRBJ1-5
size: once
D: TRBD1

DNA: TGCGCCAGCAGCCATTGGACAGGGGTGAATGAGCAGTTCTTC
CDR3: CASSHWTGVNEQFF
V: TRBV4-1
J: TRBJ2-1
size: -
D: TRBD1

DNA: TGTGCCAGTAGTGGGACAGGCCCGGGAGGCAATGAGCAGTTCTTC
CDR3: CASSGTGPGGNEQFF
V: TRBV19
J: TRBJ2-1
size: once
D: -

DNA: TGCGCCAGCAGCTTGGCCAGCGGGGGGCCCCACGAGCAGTACTTC
CDR3: CASSLASGGPHEQYF
V: TRBV5-1
J: TRBJ2-7
size: -
D: TRBD2

DNA: TGTGCCAGCAGTGCATGGACAGAATTTAACTATGGCTACACCTTC
CDR3: CASSAWTEFNYGYTF
V: TRBV6-2/TRBV6-3
J: TRBJ1-2
size: once
D: -

DNA: TGTGCCAGCAGCTTTATCTGGACTAGCGGGAACCACGAGCAGTACTTC
CDR3: CASSFIWTSGNHEQYF
V: TRBV7-2
J: TRBJ2-7
size: -
D: TRBD2

DNA: TGTGCCAGCAACCCCAGGGGGCGCGACTATGGCTACACCTTC
CDR3: CASNPRGRDYGYTF
V: TRBV5-4
J: TRBJ1-2
size: many
D: TRBD1

DNA: TGTGCCAGTAGTATCAGCGGGGGATATTCACCCCTCCACTTT
CDR3: CASSISGGYSPLHF
V: TRBV19
J: TRBJ1-6
size: -
D: -

DNA: TGTGCCACCTTCGGACAGGGAATTTCCTATGGCTACACCTTC
CDR3: CATFGQGISYGYTF
V: TRBV6-5
J: TRBJ1-2
size: few
D: TRBD1

DNA: TGTGCCAGCAGCCCCTTTGGCGAGCAGTTCTTC
CDR3: CASSPFGEQFF
V: TRBV12-3/TRBV12-4
J: TRBJ2-1
size: -
D: -

DNA: TGCAGCGTTGAAGGTTCGGAGAGCTCCTACAATGAGCAGTTCTTC
CDR3: CSVEGSESSYNEQFF
V: TRBV29-1
J: TRBJ2-1
size: once
D: -

DNA: TGTGCCAGCTCCGTAGACTCCCAGGGGACGGTTAAGGGCTACACCTTC
CDR3: CASSVDSQGTVKGYTF
V: TRBV9
J: TRBJ1-2
size: -
D: -

DNA: TGTGCCATCGGGGTACCCCCAGGACAGGTCCCCTACGAGCAGTACTTC
CDR3: CAIGVPPGQVPYEQYF
V: TRBV10-3
J: TRBJ2-7
size: -
D: TRBD1

DNA: TGTGCCAGCAGCTCCAGGGGATATGGCTACACCTTC
CDR3: CASSSRGYGYTF
V: TRBV7-3
J: TRBJ1-2
size: -
D: -

DNA: TGTGCCAGCAGTTTGGAGGGGAGGACTGAAGCTTTCTTT
CDR3: CASSLEGRTEAFF
V: TRBV28
J: TRBJ1-1
size: -
D: -

DNA: TGCGCCAGCCGGGACAGGGTTGGAAATGAGCAGTTCTTC
CDR3: CASRDRVGNEQFF
V: TRBV5-1
J: TRBJ2-1
size: -
D: TRBD1

DNA: TGCGCCAGCAGCTTGGTTGGGCCGGATGGCTACACCTTC
CDR3: CASSLVGPDGYTF
V: TRBV5-1
J: TRBJ1-2
size: -
D: -

DNA: TGTGCCAGCAGCTTACGACAGGGACCGAACACTGAAGCTTTCTTT
CDR3: CASSLRQGPNTEAFF
V: TRBV7-9
J: TRBJ1-1
size: once
D: TRBD1

DNA: TGTGCCATCAGTGACACAGGGGCTCAAATGGCTTTCTTT
CDR3: CAISDTGAQMAFF
V: TRBV10-3
J: TRBJ1-1
size: -
D: TRBD1

DNA: TGTGCCAGCAGTTACGCCAGGGATCGGGGCTACACCTTC
CDR3: CASSYARDRGYTF
V: TRBV6-5
J: TRBJ1-2
size: -
D: -

DNA: TGTGCCAGCAGCTTAGGAAGGACAGGGGCCTACGAGCAGTACTTC
CDR3: CASSLGRTGAYEQYF
V: TRBV7-3
J: TRBJ2-7
size: -
D: TRBD1

DNA: TGTGCCAGCAGTTACGGGGACTATTCTATCTCCTACGAGCAGTACTTC
CDR3: CASSYGDYSISYEQYF
V: TRBV6-2/TRBV6-3
J: TRBJ2-7
size: -
D: TRBD2